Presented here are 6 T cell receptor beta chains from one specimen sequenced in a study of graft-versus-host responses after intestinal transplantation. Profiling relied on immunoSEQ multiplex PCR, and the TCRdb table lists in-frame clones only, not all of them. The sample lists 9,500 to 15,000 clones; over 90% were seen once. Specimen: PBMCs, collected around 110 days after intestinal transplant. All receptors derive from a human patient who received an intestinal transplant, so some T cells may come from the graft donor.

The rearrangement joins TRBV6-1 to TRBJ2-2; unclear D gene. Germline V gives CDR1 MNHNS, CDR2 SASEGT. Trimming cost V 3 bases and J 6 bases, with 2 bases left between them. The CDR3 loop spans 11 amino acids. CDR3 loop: CASSDSGELFF. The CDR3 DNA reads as TGTGCCAGCAGTGACTCCGGGGAGCTGTTTTTT.

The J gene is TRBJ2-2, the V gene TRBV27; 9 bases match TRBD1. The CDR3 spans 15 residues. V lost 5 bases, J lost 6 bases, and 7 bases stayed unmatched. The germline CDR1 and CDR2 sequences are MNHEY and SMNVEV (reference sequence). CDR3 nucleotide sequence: TGTGCCAGCAGTCTGACCTGGACAGGGGCCGGGGAGCTGTTTTTT. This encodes CASSLTWTGAGELFF.

The CDR3 sequence is CASSPGTLNTEAFF. Here the CDR3 DNA reads TGTGCCAGCAGTCCCGGGACATTGAACACTGAAGCTTTCTTT. This chain links TRBV6-5 with TRBJ1-1, with D possibly TRBD1 on 6 matching bases. Germline loops: CDR1 MNHEY, CDR2 SVGAGI. Trimming took 5 bases from V and 0 from J, leaving 10 bases between them. The CDR3 totals 14 residues.

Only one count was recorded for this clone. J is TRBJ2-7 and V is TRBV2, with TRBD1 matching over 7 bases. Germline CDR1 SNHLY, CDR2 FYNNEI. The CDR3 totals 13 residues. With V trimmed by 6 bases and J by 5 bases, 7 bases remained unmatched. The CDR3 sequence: CASRDRRLHEQYF. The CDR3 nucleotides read TGTGCCAGCAGGGACAGGAGGCTACACGAGCAGTACTTC.

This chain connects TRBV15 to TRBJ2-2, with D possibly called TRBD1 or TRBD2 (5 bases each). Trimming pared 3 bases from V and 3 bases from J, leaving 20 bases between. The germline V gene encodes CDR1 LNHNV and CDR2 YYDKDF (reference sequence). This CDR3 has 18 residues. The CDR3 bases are TGTGCCACCAGCAGCGACCCTGAAGGGGAGTCGGACACCGGGGAGCTGTTTTTT. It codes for CATSSDPEGESDTGELFF. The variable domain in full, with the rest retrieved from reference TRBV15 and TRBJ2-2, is DAMVIQNPRYQVTQFGKPVTLSCSQTLNHNVMYWYQQKSSQAPKLLFHYYDKDFNNEADTPDNFQSRRPNTSFCFLDIRSPGLGDTAMYLCATSSDPEGESDTGELFFGEGSRLTVL.

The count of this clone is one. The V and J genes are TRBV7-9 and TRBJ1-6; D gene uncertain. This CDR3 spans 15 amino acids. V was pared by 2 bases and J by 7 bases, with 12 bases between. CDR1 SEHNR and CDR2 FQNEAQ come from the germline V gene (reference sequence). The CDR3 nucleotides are TGTGCCAGCAGCTTATTGGGGAACGGGAATTCACCCCTCCACTTT. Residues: CASSLLGNGNSPLHF.